This is a list of T cell receptor beta chains from one sample in a study of blood T cells in healthy people across ages. TCRdb reanalysed the 5' RACE reads using MiXCR and keeps one entry per CDR3 protein. This sample carries 1.5 million to 2 million distinct CDR3 sequences, roughly 27% of them seen once, and the ten largest clones take over 7%. The sequencing sample was made of blood. Receptor source: a woman between 25 and 40 years old in good health. CDR3s include the opening cysteine and the closing phenylalanine or tryptophan. The D gene is left open where the match is weak. Only part of the rows carry a size: once, few, many, or a class if the clone is expanded.

TRBJ2-6	-	TRBV14	-	TGTGCCAGCAGCTTCAGAGCGGCAGGGGAGACTGGGGCCAACGTCCTGACTTTC	CASSFRAAGETGANVLTF
TRBJ1-2	many	TRBV12-3/TRBV12-4	-	TGTGCCAGCAGTTTGGAACTGGGAGGCTACACCTTC	CASSLELGGYTF
TRBJ2-1	-	TRBV10-3	-	TGTGCCATCAGTGAATCATTAGCGAGTTCCTACAATGTGCAGTTCTTC	CAISESLASSYNVQFF
TRBJ2-1	-	TRBV12-3/TRBV12-4	-	TGTGCCATCTCCCCCGGACTATCCTACGAGCAGTTCTTC	CAISPGLSYEQFF
TRBJ1-2	-	TRBV5-1	-	TGCGCCAGCAGCTTGTGGCAGGGAGGTGGCTACACCTTC	CASSLWQGGGYTF
TRBJ2-5	few	TRBV2	-	TGTGCCAGCAGTGAAGATAGACCACCGGGGACAGAGACCCAGTACTTC	CASSEDRPPGTETQYF
TRBJ2-2	-	TRBV20-1	TRBD2	TGCAGTGCCATAGCGGGGGGGCGCACCGGGGAGCTGTTTTTT	CSAIAGGRTGELFF
TRBJ2-7	few	TRBV20-1	-	TGCAGTGCCCCCCCCGCGGGAAACTCCTACGAGCAGTACTTC	CSAPPAGNSYEQYF
TRBJ2-1	-	TRBV11-2	-	TGTGCCAGCAGCTTATGGGGAGGTGGATACAATGAGCAGTTCTTC	CASSLWGGGYNEQFF
TRBJ2-3	few	TRBV9	TRBD1	TGTGCCAGCAGCGTAGGAGGGACAGGGGCCCTCACAGATACGCAGTATTTT	CASSVGGTGALTDTQYF